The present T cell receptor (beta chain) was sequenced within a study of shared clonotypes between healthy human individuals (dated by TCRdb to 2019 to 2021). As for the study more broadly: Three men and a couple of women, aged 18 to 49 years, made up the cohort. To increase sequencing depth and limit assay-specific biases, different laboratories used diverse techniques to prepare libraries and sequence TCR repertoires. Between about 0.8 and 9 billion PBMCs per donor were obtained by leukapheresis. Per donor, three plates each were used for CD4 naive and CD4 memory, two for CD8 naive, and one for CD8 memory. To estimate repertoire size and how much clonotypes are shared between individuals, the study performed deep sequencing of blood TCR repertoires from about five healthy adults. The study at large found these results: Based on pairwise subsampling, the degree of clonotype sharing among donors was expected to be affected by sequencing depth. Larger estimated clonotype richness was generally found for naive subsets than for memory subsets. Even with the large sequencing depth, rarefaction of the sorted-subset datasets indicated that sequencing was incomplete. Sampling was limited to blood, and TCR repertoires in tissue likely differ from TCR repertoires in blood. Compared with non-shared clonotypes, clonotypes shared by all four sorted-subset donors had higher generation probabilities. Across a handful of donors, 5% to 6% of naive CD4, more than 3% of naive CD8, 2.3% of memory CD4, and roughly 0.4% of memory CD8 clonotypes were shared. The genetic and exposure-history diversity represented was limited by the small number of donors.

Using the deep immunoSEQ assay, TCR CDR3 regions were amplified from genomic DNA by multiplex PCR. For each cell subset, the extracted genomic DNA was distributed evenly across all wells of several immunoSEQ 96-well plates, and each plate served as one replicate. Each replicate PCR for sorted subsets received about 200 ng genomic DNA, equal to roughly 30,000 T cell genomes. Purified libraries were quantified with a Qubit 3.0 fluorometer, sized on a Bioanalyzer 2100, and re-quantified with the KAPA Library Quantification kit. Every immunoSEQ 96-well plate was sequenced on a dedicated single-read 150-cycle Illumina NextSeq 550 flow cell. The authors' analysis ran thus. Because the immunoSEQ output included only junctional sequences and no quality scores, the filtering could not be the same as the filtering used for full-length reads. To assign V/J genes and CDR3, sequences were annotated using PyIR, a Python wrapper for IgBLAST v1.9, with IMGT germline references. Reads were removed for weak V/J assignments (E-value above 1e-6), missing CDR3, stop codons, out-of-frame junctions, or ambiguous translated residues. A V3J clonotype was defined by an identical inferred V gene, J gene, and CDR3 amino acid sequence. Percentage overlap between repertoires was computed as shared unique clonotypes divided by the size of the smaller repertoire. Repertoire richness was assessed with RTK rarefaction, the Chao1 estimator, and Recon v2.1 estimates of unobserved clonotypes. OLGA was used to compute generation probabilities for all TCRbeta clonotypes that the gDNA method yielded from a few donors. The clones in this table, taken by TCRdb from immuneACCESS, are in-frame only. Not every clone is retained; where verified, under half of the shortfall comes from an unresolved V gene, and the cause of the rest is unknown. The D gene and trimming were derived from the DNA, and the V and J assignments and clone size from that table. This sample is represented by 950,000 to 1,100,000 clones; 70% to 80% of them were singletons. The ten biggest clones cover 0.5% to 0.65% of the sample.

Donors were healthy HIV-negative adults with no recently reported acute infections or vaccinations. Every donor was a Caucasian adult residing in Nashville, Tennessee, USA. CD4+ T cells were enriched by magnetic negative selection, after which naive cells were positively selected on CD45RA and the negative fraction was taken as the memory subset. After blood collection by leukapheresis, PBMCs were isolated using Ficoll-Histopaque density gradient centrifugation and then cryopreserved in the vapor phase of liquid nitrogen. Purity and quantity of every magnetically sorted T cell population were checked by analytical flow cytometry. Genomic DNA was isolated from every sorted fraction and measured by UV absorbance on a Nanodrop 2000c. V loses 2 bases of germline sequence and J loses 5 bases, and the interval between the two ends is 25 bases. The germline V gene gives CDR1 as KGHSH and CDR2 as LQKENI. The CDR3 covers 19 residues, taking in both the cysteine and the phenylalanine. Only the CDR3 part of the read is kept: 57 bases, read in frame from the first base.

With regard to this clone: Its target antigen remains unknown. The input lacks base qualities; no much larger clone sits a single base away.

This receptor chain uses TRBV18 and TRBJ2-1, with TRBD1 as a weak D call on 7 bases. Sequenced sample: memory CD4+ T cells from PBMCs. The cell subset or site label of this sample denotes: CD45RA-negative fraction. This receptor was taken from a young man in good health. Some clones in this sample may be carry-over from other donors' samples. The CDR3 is CASSPRTGLLAPTHNEQFF. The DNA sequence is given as TGTGCCAGCTCACCAAGGACAGGACTACTTGCTCCCACACACAATGAGCAGTTCTTC.